The T cell receptor beta chain described here comes from a study of blood T cell repertoires in COVID-19. Study summary: Spain, Italy and the United States supplied samples that represented acute and convalescent COVID-19. T cells, B-cell-depleted T cells, or PBMCs provided the cDNA or gDNA that served as material.

Authors' data handling: The authors estimated nucleated cell counts from reference gene primer amplification. The repertoire was sequenced with immunoSEQ multiplex PCR; TCRdb's copy has only in-frame clones and lacks some. The DNA gave D and trimming, while V, J and clone size come from that table. In the table there are some 78,000 clones, about 91% of which are singletons. The CDR3 totals 14 residues. J lost 0 bases, V lost 5 bases, and 1 base had no gene match. Germline V gives CDR1 SGHDT, CDR2 YYEEEE. Sequencing used peripheral blood. This TCR came from a man between 65 and 79 years old with active or convalescent COVID-19. The chain links TRBV5-6 to TRBJ1-3, with TRBD1 matching over 8 bases. The chain's CDR3 is CASSTGGSGNTIYF. In nucleotides, the CDR3 is TGTGCCAGCAGTACAGGGGGCTCTGGAAACACCATATATTTT.